This TCR beta chain was sequenced for a study of resident and recirculating memory T cells in vitiligo. On the study more broadly: Samples were epidermis from two lesional and two nonlesional sites, plus PBMCs. No cells were sorted; samples were homogenized just before genomic DNA extraction.

Confetti depigmentation, marking active vitiligo, was absent in these patients. The table came from immunoSEQ multiplex PCR; TCRdb's copy has only in-frame clones and leaves some out. The sample consists of roughly 80,000 clones, about 91% of them appearing once. Study results and caveats: Vitiligo lesions lacked a unique dominant clone, and clonality varied.

The germline gives CDR1 MNHNY, CDR2 SVGAGI (reference sequence). There are 13 residues in the CDR3. V lost 5 bases to trimming and J lost 3 bases, with 7 bases between them. Worth noting for this clone: Its specificity is unknown.

This chain joins TRBV6-6 and TRBJ2-2, with D perhaps TRBD1 (6 bases). The clonotype comes from a male donor with vitiligo. The specimen was blood. CDR3 DNA sequence: TGTGCCAGCAGTCCAGGGGACACCGGGGAGCTGTTTTTT. The encoded protein is CASSPGDTGELFF.